The 2 T cell receptor beta chains below all came from one sample that was sequenced in a study of T cell responses to AZD1222 COVID-19 vaccine (dated by TCRdb to the early 2020s). The library was built by means of the immunoSEQ multiplex PCR assay. The clones in this table, taken by TCRdb from immuneACCESS, are in-frame only. Not every clone is retained; where verified, under half of the shortfall comes from an unresolved V gene, and the cause of the rest is unknown. This sample is represented by some 130,000 clones; roughly 93% of them were singletons. The ten biggest clones cover under 1.2% of the sample. The sample's time point label is to be understood as: about 28 days (+/-7) after the second vaccine dose. The material was peripheral blood, obtained 28 days after the second AZD1222 dose. The receptors here all came from an adult who received the AZD1222 COVID-19 vaccine.

J is TRBJ1-1 and V is TRBV7-8; no firm D call. From germline, CDR1 is SGHVS and CDR2 FQNEAQ. V lost 6 bases and J 5 bases, leaving 13 bases between the germline ends. The CDR3 sequence is 13 residues long. This CDR3 reads CASRSLYQTEAFF. CDR3 nucleotide sequence: TGTGCCAGCAGGAGCTTATACCAGACTGAAGCTTTCTTT.

This chain joins TRBV7-6 and TRBJ1-2; TRBD1 might be the D (6 bases). The V and J ends lost 2 bases and 8 bases respectively, with 18 bases between them. The CDR3 runs 15 residues. Looked up from germline, CDR1 is SGHVS and CDR2 is FNYEAQ. CDR3 DNA: TGTGCCAGCAGCTTAATGGGTGGGGGACATCGAGGCTACACCTTC. Translation gives CASSLMGGGHRGYTF.